This T cell receptor beta chain was observed in a study of cytomegalovirus exposure and HLA in healthy donors. Whole-study findings and limits: A later analysis found that most CMV-associated TCR beta chains appeared HLA-restricted.

On this clone: Its specificity is unknown.

V lost 0 bases and J lost 8, with 5 bases in between. This CDR3 comprises 12 residues. The germline V gene encodes CDR1 LNHNV and CDR2 YYDKDF (reference sequence). Primers included in the PCR were 60 Vbeta and 13 Jbeta primers. The data were produced by immunoSEQ multiplex PCR, yet TCRdb's version contains in-frame clones alone and is incomplete. The sample carries about 130,000 clones, approximately 85% recorded once. The sequencing sample was made of PBMCs. The origin of this receptor is a boy under 18 in good health and CMV-seronegative. This chain uses TRBV15 with TRBJ2-1, with no clear D. The CDR3 DNA reads TGTGCCACCAGCAGAGATAGCCATGAGCAGTTCTTC. Translation: CATSRDSHEQFF.